This TCR beta chain was recorded in a study of human T cells and chemical hapten exposure. This clonotype came up many times. This CDR3 spans 17 amino acids. V dropped 0 bases and J dropped 2; count of bases not matched to a gene: 7. In germline, CDR1 is LGHNA, CDR2 YSLEER. Each cDNA molecule in the library carried unique molecular identifiers. TCRdb used MiXCR to reprocess the RACE reads, holding one entry per CDR3 protein. The sample yields around 120,000 distinct CDR3 sequences, approximately 13% seen once. Time point given: patch test 1, 2 weeks after DPC sensitization. Treatment given: therapeutic diphenylcyclopropenone sensitization with weekly scalp DPC.

The receptor's source is a man aged 18 to 30 with alopecia areata. Some clones in this sample may be carry-over from other donors' samples. The V gene is TRBV4-3, the J gene TRBJ1-5, with 7 bases lining up with TRBD1. The input for sequencing was whole blood, taken in connection with sensitization to the hapten diphenylcyclopropenone (DPC). The CDR3 protein is CASSQDRRTGGNQPQHF. CDR3 sequence (DNA): TGCGCCAGCAGCCAAGATCGCCGGACAGGCGGCAATCAGCCCCAGCATTTT.